Below are 2 T cell receptor beta chains sequenced from a single sample in a study of a mutant IDH1 vaccine in newly diagnosed glioma. Regarding time point: week 35, safety follow-up. In the vaccine, a single dose held 300 ug of the mutant IDH1 20-mer peptide, along with topical imiquimod. Produced via immunoSEQ multiplex PCR; TCRdb's table is partial and in-frame only. The table records around 32,000 clones, about four fifths of them present only once. Their antigens are not known. The material sequenced was PBMCs, taken from a glioma patient whose treatment included an IDH1 peptide vaccine. The receptors stem from a middle-aged man with glioma. Some clones in this sample may be carry-over from other donors' samples.

The rearrangement joins TRBV19 to TRBJ2-7; D possibly uses TRBD1 or TRBD2 (5 bases each). This CDR3 contains 15 residues. Germline CDR1 and CDR2: LNHDA and SQIVND (reference sequence). With 0 bases removed from V and 4 bases from J, the gap between germline ends came to 13 bases. The DNA for the CDR3 is TGTGCCAGTAGTATAGAAGTAGGGGAGTGGTACGAGCAGTACTTC. The encoded protein is CASSIEVGEWYEQYF.

The chain links TRBV4-1 to TRBJ2-7, with 14 bases lining up with TRBD2. The length of the CDR3 is 17 residues. The J segment lost 4 bases and the V segment lost 4 bases, leaving 9 bases of the junction unmatched. The germline gives CDR1 MGHRA, CDR2 YSYEKL. The CDR3 sequence: CASSPETGLAGGYEQYF. The DNA for the CDR3 is TGCGCCAGCAGCCCGGAGACAGGACTAGCGGGGGGTTACGAGCAGTACTTC.